This T cell receptor beta chain was recorded in a study of T cell repertoires in MIS-A myocarditis (dated by TCRdb to between 2021 and 2024). TCRbeta CDR3 regions were amplified by the immunoSEQ bias-controlled multiplex PCR and were subjected to high-throughput sequencing. As for how the authors treated the data: The immunoSEQ vendor pipeline collapsed and filtered the CDR3 sequences so that the abundance and frequency of each unique TCRbeta CDR3 could be quantified. Dominant CDR3 amino acid sequences were clustered with SARS-CoV-2-specific ImmuneCODE TCRbeta sequences by CD-HIT using a 90% global sequence identity threshold. Clones with frequencies of 0.1 to 1 were classed as hyperexpanded, and 0.01 to 0.1 as large. For the dominant clones, CDR3 amino acid sequences and V and J gene assignments were confirmed with MiXCR. The R stringdist package was used to compute Levenshtein distances between the patient clonotypes and the ImmuneCODE hits. TCRdb took over this immuneACCESS table, retaining in-frame rearrangements with V and J assigned. Such tables are incomplete; in checked studies, under half of the missing clones stem from an unresolved V gene, and the remainder is unexplained. That table is the source of V, J and clone size, and D and trimming were worked out from the DNA. The sample records about 11,000 clones, 65% to 90% of which are singletons. The top ten clones comprise around 30% of the sample.

Of note for this clone: This clone's antigen is unknown. No much larger clone exists at a distance of one base, and base qualities are not known.

Trimming takes 4 bases from V and 1 base from J, and the germline ends sit 8 bases apart. Taken from cysteine to phenylalanine, the CDR3 has 13 residues. This entry keeps only the CDR3 DNA: 39 bases, framed from base 1. As encoded in the germline V gene, CDR1 is MGHRA while CDR2 is YSYEKL. The QIAamp DNA FFPE kit was used to extract genomic DNA from formalin-fixed paraffin-embedded autopsy tissue. The rearranged segments are TRBV4-1 and TRBJ2-7; the D assignment is uncertain and may be TRBD1 or TRBD2, with 5 bases supporting each. The TCR was taken from a man aged 18 to 30 with fulminant myocarditis from multisystem inflammatory syndrome in adults (MIS-A) after COVID-19. Sequencing was carried out using right ventricle heart tissue obtained at autopsy. This sample's cell subset or site label indicates: cardiac tissue sample (left or right ventricle, interventricular septum, or pericardium). CDR3 protein: CASSRGESYEQYF. The DNA is as follows: TGCGCCAGCAGCCGAGGGGAATCCTACGAGCAGTACTTC.